The present T cell receptor (beta chain) was sequenced within a study of blood T cell repertoires in COVID-19. Overall study: From the United States, Italy and Spain came samples of acute and convalescent COVID-19. From T cells, B-cell-depleted T cells, or PBMCs came the material, which was cDNA or gDNA.

Repertoires were generated with immunoSEQ multiplex PCR, while TCRdb's copy carries only in-frame clones and drops some. The sample records around 120,000 clones, around 86% being singletons. V lost 2 bases and J lost 0, with 9 bases in between. This CDR3 region has 15 residues. Germline V lookup: CDR1 SGHTA, CDR2 FQGTGA. The genes are TRBV7-3 and TRBJ2-3, with a tentative D call TRBD1 (5 bases). The sequencing sample was made of peripheral blood. The receptor was derived from a woman aged 70-85 years with acute or convalescent COVID-19. The CDR3 spells CASSLQGTSTDTQYF. The CDR3 nucleotides are TGTGCCAGCAGCTTACAGGGTACTAGCACAGATACGCAGTATTTT.